Included here is one TCR beta chain sequence, with context. In its sample, this clone was seen a few times. Its target antigen remains unknown. The sample holds no much larger clone one base away, and base qualities are not on file. Whole blood was collected in K2EDTA tubes by collaborating institutions according to the institutions' own protocols. For TCRbeta analysis, collaborators shipped samples as frozen whole blood, isolated PBMCs, or DNA extracted from either of those sample types. This sample is part of a study of blood T cell repertoires in COVID-19 (dated by TCRdb to about 2020). Regarding the research as a whole: The collaborator samples originated in the United States, Italy and Spain and spanned the acute and convalescent phases of COVID-19. Nearly every sample came with metadata listing a de-identified subject ID, COVID-19 status, age in years and sex. The repertoires were released in a freely available public database meant as a resource for research on the immune response to SARS-CoV-2. Where available, HLA class I and class II types were taken from metadata supplied by the sample provider and were not determined by assay-based typing. Samples were obtained from the ongoing ImmuneRACE study (first 160 participants) and from about 1,300 subjects provided by 6 global collaborators. Deeply sampled blood TCRbeta repertoires from subjects exposed to, actively infected with, or recovered from COVID-19 were included in the dataset. The material from the prospective study consisted of cDNA or gDNA derived from T cells, B-cell-depleted T cells, or PBMCs.

Including cysteine and phenylalanine, the CDR3 has 16 amino acids. The CDR3 DNA has 48 bases and is translated from base 1. CDR1 KGHSH and CDR2 LQKENI are derived from the germline V gene. Trimming takes 3 bases from V and 4 bases from J, and the germline ends sit 18 bases apart. Results and caveats for the whole study, not just this receptor: The amount of clinical and demographic metadata varied by source and participant and was provided uncurated.

TCRbeta CDR3 regions were amplified from genomic DNA by means of the immunoSEQ Assay, a bias-controlled multiplex PCR. As for the original processing: The number of nucleated cells in each sample was estimated from the amplification of reference gene primers within the assay. To quantify the absolute abundance of each unique TCRbeta CDR3 rearrangement, sequence reads were collapsed and filtered. For each sample, productive Simpson clonality was calculated as the square root of Simpson's diversity index over productive rearrangements. Sourced from immuneACCESS, this table was stored by TCRdb with only in-frame sequences that have V and J called. A share of the clones is absent; for the studies checked, an unresolved V gene accounts for under half, and the remainder has no known explanation. V and J calls and clone size come straight from that table; D and trimming were deduced from the DNA. The sample profile shows nearly 110,000 clones; 80% to 85% of them were found once. The ten largest clones take up more than 4% of the sample.

The sequencing sample was made of peripheral blood. The sequence came from a human donor in a cohort sampled during active COVID-19. The rearranged segments are TRBV18 and TRBJ1-1; perhaps TRBD1 is the D gene, with 6 bases matching. The DNA sequence is as follows: TGTGCCAGCTCACCGGACTTGTGGCAGGGGAGCACTGAAGCTTTCTTT. Its protein reads: CASSPDLWQGSTEAFF. The variable domain in full, with residues beyond the CDR3 obtained from the reference TRBV18 and TRBJ1-1 genes, is NAGVMQNPRHLVRRRGQEARLRCSPMKGHSHVYWYRQLPEEGLKFMVYLQKENIIDESGMPKERFSAEFPKEGPSILRIQQVVRGDSAAYFCASSPDLWQGSTEAFFGQGTRLTVV.